This T cell receptor beta chain was recorded in a study of shared clonotypes between healthy human individuals. General observations from the study: What naive subsets generally showed was a larger estimated richness than memory subsets showed. Compared with clonotypes that all four donors shared, non-shared clonotypes had lower generation probabilities. With a handful of donors compared, around 4.7% of naive CD4 clonotypes were shared.

In replicate PCRs of sorted subsets, approximately 210 ng DNA, approximately 30,000 T cell genomes, was used. Repertoires were generated with immunoSEQ multiplex PCR, while TCRdb's copy carries only in-frame clones and drops some. This sample has about 2.1 million clones, with approximately 92% found just once. Trimming pared 4 bases from V and 7 bases from J, leaving 13 bases between. The germline V gene encodes CDR1 LNHNV and CDR2 YYDKDF (reference sequence). This CDR3 has 13 residues. Naive CD8 cells lacked CD45RO and underwent positive selection for CCR7, leaving out terminally differentiated effector memory CD45RA+ cells. On this clone: What it binds is unknown.

This chain joins TRBV15 and TRBJ2-5; the D gene is possibly TRBD2 (5 bases). Material for sequencing was naive CD8+ T cells from PBMCs. The receptor was isolated from a man between 18 and 35 years old in good health. Some clones in this sample may be carry-over from other donors' samples. The DNA of the CDR3 is TGTGCCACCAGCAACCGGGGAAAAGGGACCCAGTACTTC. Translation: CATSNRGKGTQYF.